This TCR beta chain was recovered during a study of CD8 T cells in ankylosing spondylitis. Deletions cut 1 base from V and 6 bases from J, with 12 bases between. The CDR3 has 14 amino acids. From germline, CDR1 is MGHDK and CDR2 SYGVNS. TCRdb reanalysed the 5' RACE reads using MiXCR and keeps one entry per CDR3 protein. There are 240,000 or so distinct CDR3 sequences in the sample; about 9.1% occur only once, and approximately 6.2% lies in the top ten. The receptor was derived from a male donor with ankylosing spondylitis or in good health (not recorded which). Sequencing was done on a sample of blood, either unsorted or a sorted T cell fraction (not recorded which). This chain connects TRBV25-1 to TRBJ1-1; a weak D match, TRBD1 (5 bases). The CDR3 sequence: CASSELAGKAEAFF. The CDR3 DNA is TGTGCCAGCAGTGAATTGGCAGGGAAGGCTGAAGCTTTCTTT. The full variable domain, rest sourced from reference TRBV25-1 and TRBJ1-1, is EADIYQTPRYLVIGTGKKITLECSQTMGHDKMYWYQQDPGMELHLIHYSYGVNSTEKGDLSSESTVSRIRTEHFPLTLESARPSHTSQYLCASSELAGKAEAFFGQGTRLTVV.